This entry describes one T cell receptor (beta chain). Per the germline V gene, CDR1 is SGHDN and CDR2 is FVKESK. CDR3 length: 20 amino acids. V lost 5 bases to trimming and J lost 0 bases; unmatched junction nucleotides: 13. The source of the sample is a study of blood T cell repertoires in COVID-19. Study-wide background: PBMCs, B-cell-depleted T cells, or T cells provided the cDNA or gDNA that made up the material.

Patients from Seattle were sampled longitudinally, starting during active infection. Libraries were prepared by immunoSEQ multiplex PCR; TCRdb keeps only in-frame clonotypes and omits some of them. The sample lists around 190,000 clones, 75% to 85% occurring once. The TCR comes from a woman aged 40 to 50 with COVID-19, enrolled during active disease. The gene calls are TRBV14 and TRBJ2-6; 10 nucleotides align to TRBD1. The sample consisted of peripheral blood. CDR3 region: CASSSRQGAYGISGANVLTF. In nucleotides, the CDR3 is TGTGCCAGCAGCTCCCGACAGGGGGCGTACGGGATCTCTGGGGCCAACGTCCTGACTTTC.